The 11 T cell receptor beta chains reported below all come from one sample, sequenced in a study of shared clonotypes between healthy human individuals. Positively selected for CCR7, the CD45RO-negative cells used as naive CD8 cells excluded terminally differentiated effector memory CD45RA+ cells. Measured with immunoSEQ multiplex PCR; TCRdb has only the in-frame clones, and not every one. The table includes under 700,000 clones, 85% to 95% detected once. Sequenced material: naive CD8+ T cells sorted from blood. The receptors were sampled from a woman between 25 and 40 years old in good health.

The CDR3 loop reads CSVYYNEQFF. The CDR3 bases are TGCAGCGTGTATTACAATGAGCAGTTCTTC. This chain links TRBV29-1 with TRBJ2-1; D gene ambiguous. Trimming shortened V by 6 bases and J by 4 bases, and 4 bases separated the two germline ends. The germline gives CDR1 SQVTM, CDR2 ANQGSEA. The CDR3 is 10 residues long.

J is TRBJ1-1 and V is TRBV10-3, with 8 bases that match TRBD1. The CDR3 is 15 amino acids. Losses at the gene ends were 3 bases for V and 1 base for J; bases not matched to a gene: 4. Germline loops: CDR1 ENHRY, CDR2 SYGVKD. The DNA for the CDR3 is TGTGCCATCAGTGAAGTCGACAGGGGGAACACTGAAGCTTTCTTT. Translating gives CAISEVDRGNTEAFF.

This chain uses TRBV6-5 with TRBJ2-2, with D perhaps matching TRBD1 (6 bases). Germline V CDR1 and CDR2: MNHEY, SVGAGI. The CDR3 runs to 14 residues. Trimming left V 6 bases short and J 1 base short, with 9 bases between. Written as DNA, the CDR3 is TGTGCCAGCAGAAAGGGGGTGAACACCGGGGAGCTGTTTTTT. It yields the protein CASRKGVNTGELFF.

This sequence joins TRBV2 and TRBJ2-1; 13 nucleotides align to TRBD2. Trimming at V came to 6 bases and at J to 8 bases, leaving 13 bases not matched to a gene. The CDR3 contains 17 residues. Germline CDR1 and CDR2: SNHLY and FYNNEI. The CDR3 protein is CASRGLAGRGKTYEQFF. In DNA, the CDR3 is TGTGCCAGCAGGGGACTAGCGGGGAGGGGTAAAACGTATGAGCAGTTCTTC.

This chain uses TRBV28 with TRBJ2-7; D unresolved. The V and J ends lost 2 bases and 6 bases respectively, with 14 bases between them. The CDR3 sequence is 14 residues long. Germline CDR1 reads MDHEN; CDR2 reads SYDVKM. This CDR3 is CASSLPGSGGEQYF. CDR3 sequence (DNA): TGTGCCAGCAGTTTACCCGGCTCGGGTGGCGAGCAGTACTTC.

The chain combines TRBV2 with TRBJ2-3, with D possibly TRBD2 on 6 matching bases. The ends were cut back, 6 bases at V and 7 bases at J, with 20 bases in the middle. Germline CDR1 is SNHLY and CDR2 is FYNNEI. This CDR3 is built from 15 residues. CDR3 amino acids: CASRGLAGSAHTQYF. The CDR3, as DNA: TGTGCCAGCAGGGGATTGGCGGGATCAGCCCATACGCAGTATTTT.

The chain links TRBV28 to TRBJ2-1; a possible D gene is TRBD2 (6 bases). Per germline, CDR1 MDHEN and CDR2 SYDVKM. V was pared by 5 bases and J by 0 bases, with 17 bases between. This CDR3 is built from 17 residues. The chain's CDR3 is CASSPVSGPISYNEQFF. In nucleotides, the CDR3 is TGTGCCAGCAGTCCCGTTAGCGGACCGATCTCCTACAATGAGCAGTTCTTC.

This clone was seen a single time. The chain carries TRBV5-4 and TRBJ2-7; a weak D match, TRBD2 (5 bases). Trimming took off 4 bases at V and 7 bases at J, with 15 bases between the two ends. Germline V CDR1 and CDR2: SGHNT, YYREEE (reference sequence). CDR3 size: 13 residues. The CDR3 nucleotides are TGTGCCAGCAGCCCGGCAGCGGAGGAAGAGCAGTACTTC. Translated: CASSPAAEEEQYF.

CDR3 bases: TGCAGTGCTCTCCAGGGGCTGGCTTTCTTT. Translating gives CSALQGLAFF. J is TRBJ1-1 and V is TRBV20-1, with a weak D call TRBD1 (6 bases). Germline CDR1 and CDR2: DFQATT and SNEGSKA (reference sequence). The CDR3 has 10 amino acids. Trimming removed 5 bases at V and 11 bases at J, with 12 bases between.

The rearrangement uses TRBV7-6 and TRBJ2-7, with 10 bases matching TRBD2. The germline V gene has CDR1 SGHVS and CDR2 FNYEAQ. The CDR3 runs to 15 residues. The V segment lost 8 bases and the J segment 4 bases; nucleotides outside the gene matches: 11. For the CDR3, the DNA is TGTGCCAGCGGGTCCCCTAGCGGGAGTAGGTACGAGCAGTACTTC. Translated: CASGSPSGSRYEQYF.

The chain links TRBV27 to TRBJ1-2; D gene unclear. The V end lost 2 bases, the J end lost 3 bases, and 10 bases lay between the germline ends. The CDR3 is 14 residues long. Germline-derived CDR1 and CDR2 are MNHEY and SMNVEV (reference sequence). The CDR3 coding sequence is TGTGCCAGCAGTTTACGGGGAGGCTACTATGGCTACACCTTC. This sequence encodes CASSLRGGYYGYTF.